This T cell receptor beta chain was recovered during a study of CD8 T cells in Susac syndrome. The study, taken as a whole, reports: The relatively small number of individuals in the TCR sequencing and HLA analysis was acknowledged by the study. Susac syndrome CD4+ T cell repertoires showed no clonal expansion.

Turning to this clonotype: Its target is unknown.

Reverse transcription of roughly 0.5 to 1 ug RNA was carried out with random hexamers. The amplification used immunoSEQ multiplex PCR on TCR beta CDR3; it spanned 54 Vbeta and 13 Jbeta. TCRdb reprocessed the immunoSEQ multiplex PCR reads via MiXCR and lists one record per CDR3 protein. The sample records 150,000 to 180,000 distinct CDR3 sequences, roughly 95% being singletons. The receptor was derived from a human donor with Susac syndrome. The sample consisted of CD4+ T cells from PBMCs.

The CDR3 loop reads CASSPGTGSEKLFF. Here the CDR3 DNA reads TGTGCCAGCTCACCGGGGACAGGGAGTGAAAAACTGTTTTTT. The chain employs TRBV18 and TRBJ1-4, with 9 bases fitting TRBD1. Germline V gene sequence: CDR1 KGHSH, CDR2 LQKENI. After removal of 3 bases from V and 7 bases from J, the junction contained 3 bases not matched to a gene. This CDR3 is built from 14 residues. Full variable domain (rest looked up from reference TRBV18 and TRBJ1-4): NAGVMQNPRHLVRRRGQEARLRCSPMKGHSHVYWYRQLPEEGLKFMVYLQKENIIDESGMPKERFSAEFPKEGPSILRIQQVVRGDSAAYFCASSPGTGSEKLFFGSGTQLSVL.